This TCR beta chain was captured by sequencing in a study of regulatory T cells in long-lasting Graves disease. The germline CDR1 and CDR2 sequences are LNHDA and SQIVND (reference sequence). This CDR3 has 14 residues. V lost 3 bases and J 2 bases, leaving 11 bases between the germline ends. Construction of the TCR beta libraries employed iRepertoire HTBI primers in conjunction with Arm-PCR of CDR3 regions. As originally analysed: Samples jointly harbored 62 TRBV and approximately 15 TRBJ segments. Via MiXCR, TCRdb re-called the multiplex PCR reads, giving one row per CDR3 protein. The V and J calls come from TCRdb's annotation, not from the publication. This table holds a few hundred thousand distinct CDR3 sequences, around 23% found once. Study-wide results and limits: Patients with persistent disease showed a bias toward TRBV28, TRBJ1-2 and TRBJ2-5. Between persistent patients, 2,500 to 3,500 public clonotypes were shared, exceeding the 800 to 1,000 shared between new patients.

Described time point: persistent/refractory GD, antithyroid drugs over 5 years with positive TRAb. PBMC-extracted RNA yielded the TCR library. For this clonotype: Its antigen is as yet unknown.

This material consisted of peripheral blood mononuclear cells (PBMCs), taken when the disease was refractory, from a patient treated with antithyroid drugs. This TCR came from a woman aged 40-49 years with Graves disease. The chain recombines TRBV19 with TRBJ2-7, with D uncertain. The CDR3 region is CASSIDDGPYEQYF. DNA for the CDR3: TGTGCCAGTAGTATCGATGACGGTCCCTACGAGCAGTACTTC. The full variable domain, its missing parts supplied by reference TRBV19 and TRBJ2-7, is DGGITQSPKYLFRKEGQNVTLSCEQNLNHDAMYWYRQDPGQGLRLIYYSQIVNDFQKGDIAEGYSVSREKKESFPLTVTSAQKNPTAFYLCASSIDDGPYEQYFGPGTRLTVT.